These 3 T cell receptor beta chains share one sample of origin, sequenced in a study of cytomegalovirus exposure and HLA in healthy donors. This PCR relied on a set of 60 Vbeta primers and 13 Jbeta primers. Repertoires were generated with immunoSEQ multiplex PCR, while TCRdb's copy carries only in-frame clones and drops some. The sample yields approximately 100,000 clones, 75% seen once. The specimen sequenced was PBMCs. The receptor set was obtained from a male donor in good health and CMV-seropositive.

The gene calls are TRBV7-9 and TRBJ2-3, with 9 bases that match TRBD2. V lost 1 base, J lost 9 bases, and 11 bases stayed unmatched. CDR3 size: 16 residues. Germline lookup yields CDR1 SEHNR and CDR2 FQNEAQ (reference sequence). The CDR3 sequence is CASSLVLRAGGMTQYF. In DNA form, the CDR3 reads TGTGCCAGCAGCTTAGTCCTGAGAGCGGGGGGCATGACGCAGTATTTT.

The chain employs TRBV7-7 and TRBJ2-2, with D possibly matching TRBD1 (6 bases). V lost 5 bases to trimming and J lost 4 bases, with 8 bases between them. The CDR3 runs 13 residues. Per germline, CDR1 SSHAT and CDR2 FNYEAQ (reference sequence). CDR3 sequence (DNA): TGTGCCAGCAGCCGGGACATCACCGGGGAGCTGTTTTTT. It encodes CASSRDITGELFF.

This clone was observed many times. V is TRBV2 and J is TRBJ1-1; no reliable D call. Trimming stripped 6 bases from V and 1 base from J, with 9 bases between. Germline V lookup: CDR1 SNHLY, CDR2 FYNNEI. CDR3 length: 13 residues. The CDR3 DNA follows: TGTGCCAGCAGCCAAGGAGAGAACACTGAAGCTTTCTTT. Its translation: CASSQGENTEAFF.